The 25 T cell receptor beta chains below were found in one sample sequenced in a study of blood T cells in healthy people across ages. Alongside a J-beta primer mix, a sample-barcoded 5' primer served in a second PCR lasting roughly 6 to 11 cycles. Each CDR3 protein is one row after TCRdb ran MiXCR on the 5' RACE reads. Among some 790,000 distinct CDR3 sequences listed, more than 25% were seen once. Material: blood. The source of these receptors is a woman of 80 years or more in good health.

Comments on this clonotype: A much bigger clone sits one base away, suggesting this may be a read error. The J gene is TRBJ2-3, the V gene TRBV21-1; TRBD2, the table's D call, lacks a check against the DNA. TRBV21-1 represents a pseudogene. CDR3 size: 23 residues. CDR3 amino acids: CASSKGQGVLALYSTFSPDTQYF. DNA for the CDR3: TGTGCCAGCAGCAAAGGGCAGGGAGTCCTAGCCCTCTATTCCACCTTTTCCCCAGATACGCAGTATTTT.

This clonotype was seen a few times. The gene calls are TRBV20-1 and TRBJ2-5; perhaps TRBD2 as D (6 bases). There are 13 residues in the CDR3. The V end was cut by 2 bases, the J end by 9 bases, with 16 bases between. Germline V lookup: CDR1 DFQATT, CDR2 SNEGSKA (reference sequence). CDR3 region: CSARTSGTPPQYF. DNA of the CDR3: TGCAGTGCTAGAACTTCCGGGACTCCCCCCCAGTACTTC.

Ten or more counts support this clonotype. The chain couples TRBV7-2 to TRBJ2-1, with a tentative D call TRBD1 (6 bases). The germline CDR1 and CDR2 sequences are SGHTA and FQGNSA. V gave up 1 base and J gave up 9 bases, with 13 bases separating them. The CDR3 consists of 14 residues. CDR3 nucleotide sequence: TGTGCCAGCAGCTTAGATCAGGGGTCGGGTGAGCAGTTCTTC. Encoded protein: CASSLDQGSGEQFF.

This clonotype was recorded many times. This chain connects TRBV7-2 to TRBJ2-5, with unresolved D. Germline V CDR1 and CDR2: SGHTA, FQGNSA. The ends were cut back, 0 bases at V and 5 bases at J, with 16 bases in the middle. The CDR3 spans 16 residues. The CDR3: CASSLAGPSLGETQYF. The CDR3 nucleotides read TGTGCCAGCAGCTTAGCTGGGCCATCCCTGGGGGAGACCCAGTACTTC.

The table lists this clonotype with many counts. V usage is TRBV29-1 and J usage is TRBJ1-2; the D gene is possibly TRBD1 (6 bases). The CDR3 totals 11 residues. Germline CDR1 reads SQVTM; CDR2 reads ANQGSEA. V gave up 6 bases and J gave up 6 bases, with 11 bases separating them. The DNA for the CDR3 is TGCAGCGTGAGGGCAGGGGATGGCTACACCTTC. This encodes CSVRAGDGYTF.

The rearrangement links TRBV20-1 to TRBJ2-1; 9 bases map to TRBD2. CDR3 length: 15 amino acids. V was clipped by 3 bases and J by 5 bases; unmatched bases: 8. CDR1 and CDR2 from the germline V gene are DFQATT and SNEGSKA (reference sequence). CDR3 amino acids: CSASGGSGGHNEQFF. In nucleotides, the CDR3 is TGCAGTGCTAGCGGGGGCAGCGGGGGGCACAATGAGCAGTTCTTC.

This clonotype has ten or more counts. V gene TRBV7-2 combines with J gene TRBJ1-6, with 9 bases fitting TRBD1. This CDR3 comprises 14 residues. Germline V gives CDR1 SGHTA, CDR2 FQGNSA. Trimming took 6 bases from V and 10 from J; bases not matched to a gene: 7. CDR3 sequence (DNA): TGTGCCAGCAGTTCACAGGGGGCAGGATCACCCCTCCACTTT. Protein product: CASSSQGAGSPLHF.

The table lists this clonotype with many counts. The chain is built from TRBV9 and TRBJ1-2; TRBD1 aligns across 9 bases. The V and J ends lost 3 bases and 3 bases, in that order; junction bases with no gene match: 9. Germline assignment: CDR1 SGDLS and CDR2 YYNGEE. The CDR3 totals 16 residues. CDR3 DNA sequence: TGTGCCAGCAGCGCTAATTGGGACAGGGTCGACTATGGCTACACCTTC. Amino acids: CASSANWDRVDYGYTF.

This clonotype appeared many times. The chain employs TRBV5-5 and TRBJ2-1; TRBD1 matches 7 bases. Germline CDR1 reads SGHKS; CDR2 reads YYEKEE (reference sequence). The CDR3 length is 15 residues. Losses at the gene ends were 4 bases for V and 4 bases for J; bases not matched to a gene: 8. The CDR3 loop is CASSLNRGQYNEQFF. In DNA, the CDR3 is TGTGCCAGCAGCCTGAACAGGGGCCAGTACAATGAGCAGTTCTTC.

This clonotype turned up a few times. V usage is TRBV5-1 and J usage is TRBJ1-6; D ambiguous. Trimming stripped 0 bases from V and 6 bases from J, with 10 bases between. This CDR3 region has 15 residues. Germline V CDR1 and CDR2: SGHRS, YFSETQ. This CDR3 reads CASSLERARNSPLHF. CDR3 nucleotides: TGCGCCAGCAGCTTGGAAAGGGCTCGTAATTCACCCCTCCACTTT.

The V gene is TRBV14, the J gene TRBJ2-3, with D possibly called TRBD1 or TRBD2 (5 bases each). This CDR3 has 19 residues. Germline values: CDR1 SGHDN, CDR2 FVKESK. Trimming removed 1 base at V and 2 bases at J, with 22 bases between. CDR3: CASSQGPIPGRIFTDTQYF. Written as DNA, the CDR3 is TGTGCCAGCAGCCAAGGCCCTATACCGGGACGGATTTTCACAGATACGCAGTATTTT.

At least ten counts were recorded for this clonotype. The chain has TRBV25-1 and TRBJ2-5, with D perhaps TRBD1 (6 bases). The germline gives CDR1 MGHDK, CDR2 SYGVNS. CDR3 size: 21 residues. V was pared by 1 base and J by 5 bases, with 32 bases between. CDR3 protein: CASSEFGLEPPGHAKGETQYF. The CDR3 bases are TGTGCCAGCAGTGAATTTGGGTTGGAACCTCCGGGACACGCGAAGGGGGAGACCCAGTACTTC.

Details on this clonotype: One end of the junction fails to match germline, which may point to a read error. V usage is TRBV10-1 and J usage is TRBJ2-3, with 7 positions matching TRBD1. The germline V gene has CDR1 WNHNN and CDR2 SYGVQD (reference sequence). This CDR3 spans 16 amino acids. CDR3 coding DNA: TGCGCCAGCGGTGAGTCGACAGGGCTCAGCACAGATACGCAGTATTTT. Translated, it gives CASGESTGLSTDTQYF.

CDR3 coding DNA: TGTGCCAGCGGAGACAAGCCAGATACGCAGTATTTT. Translating it yields CASGDKPDTQYF. This chain connects TRBV6-2 or TRBV6-3 to TRBJ2-3; no clear D gene. V was shortened by 8 bases and J by 4 bases, with 10 bases between the two germline ends. This CDR3 is built from 12 residues. Germline loops: CDR1 MNHEY, CDR2 SVGEGT.

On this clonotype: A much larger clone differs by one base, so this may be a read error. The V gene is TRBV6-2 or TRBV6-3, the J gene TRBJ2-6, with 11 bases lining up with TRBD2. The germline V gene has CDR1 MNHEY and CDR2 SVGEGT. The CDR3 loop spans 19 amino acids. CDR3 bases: TGTGCCAGCAGCCTAACGGGACTAGCGGCGCTCTCTGGGGCCAACGTCCGGACTTTC. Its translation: CASSLTGLAALSGANVRTF.

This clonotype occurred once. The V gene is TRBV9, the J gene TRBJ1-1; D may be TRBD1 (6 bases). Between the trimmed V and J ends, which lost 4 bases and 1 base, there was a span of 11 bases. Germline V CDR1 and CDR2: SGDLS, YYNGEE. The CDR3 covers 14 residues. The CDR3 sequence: CASSPRDTNTEAFF. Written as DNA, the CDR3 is TGTGCCAGCAGCCCCAGGGACACGAACACTGAAGCTTTCTTT.

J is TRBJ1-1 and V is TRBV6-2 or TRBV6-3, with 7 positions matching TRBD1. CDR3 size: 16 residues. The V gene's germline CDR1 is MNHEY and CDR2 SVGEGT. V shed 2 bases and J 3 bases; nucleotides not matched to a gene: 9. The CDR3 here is CASSYSTGVVDTEAFF. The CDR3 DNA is TGTGCCAGCAGTTACAGCACAGGGGTTGTGGACACTGAAGCTTTCTTT.

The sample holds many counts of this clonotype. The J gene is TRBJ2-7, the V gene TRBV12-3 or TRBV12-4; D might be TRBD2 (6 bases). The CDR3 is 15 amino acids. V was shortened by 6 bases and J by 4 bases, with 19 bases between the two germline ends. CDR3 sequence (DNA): TGTGCCAGCAGACTACGGGACTCCGGCTTATACGAGCAGTACTTC. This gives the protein CASRLRDSGLYEQYF.

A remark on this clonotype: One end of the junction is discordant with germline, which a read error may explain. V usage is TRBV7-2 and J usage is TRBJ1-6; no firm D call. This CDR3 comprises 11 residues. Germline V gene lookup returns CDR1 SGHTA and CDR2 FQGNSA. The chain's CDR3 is CASSAGAPPHF. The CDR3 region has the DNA TGTGCCTCGTCAGCAGGAGCACCCCCCCACTTT. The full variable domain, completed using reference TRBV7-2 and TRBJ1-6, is GAGVSQSPSNKVTEKGKDVELRCDPISGHTALYWYRQSLGQGLEFLIYFQGNSAPDKSGLPSDRFSAERTGGSVSTLTIQRTQQEDSAVYLCASSAGAPPHFGNGTRLTVT.

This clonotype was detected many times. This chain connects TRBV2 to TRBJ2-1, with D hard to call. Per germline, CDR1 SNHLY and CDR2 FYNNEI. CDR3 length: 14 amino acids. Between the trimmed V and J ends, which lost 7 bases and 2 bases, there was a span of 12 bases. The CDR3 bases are TGTGCCAGCACGCTGGGCAGGACCTACAATGAGCAGTTCTTC. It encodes CASTLGRTYNEQFF.

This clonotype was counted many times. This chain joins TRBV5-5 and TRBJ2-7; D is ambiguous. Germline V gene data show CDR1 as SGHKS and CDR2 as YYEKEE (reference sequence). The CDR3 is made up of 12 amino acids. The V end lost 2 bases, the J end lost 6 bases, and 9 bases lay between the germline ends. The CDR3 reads CASSFRGFEQYF. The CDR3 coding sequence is TGTGCCAGCAGCTTTAGAGGTTTCGAGCAGTACTTC. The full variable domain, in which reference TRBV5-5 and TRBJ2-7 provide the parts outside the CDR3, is DAGVTQSPTHLIKTRGQQVTLRCSPISGHKSVSWYQQVLGQGPQFIFQYYEKEERGRGNFPDRFSARQFPNYSSELNVNALLLGDSALYLCASSFRGFEQYFGPGTRLTVT.

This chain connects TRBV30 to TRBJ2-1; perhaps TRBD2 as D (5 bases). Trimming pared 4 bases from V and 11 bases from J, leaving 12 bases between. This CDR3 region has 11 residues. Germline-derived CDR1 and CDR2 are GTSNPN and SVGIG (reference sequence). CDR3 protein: CAWIEGYQQFF. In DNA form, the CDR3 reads TGTGCCTGGATAGAGGGTTACCAGCAGTTCTTC.

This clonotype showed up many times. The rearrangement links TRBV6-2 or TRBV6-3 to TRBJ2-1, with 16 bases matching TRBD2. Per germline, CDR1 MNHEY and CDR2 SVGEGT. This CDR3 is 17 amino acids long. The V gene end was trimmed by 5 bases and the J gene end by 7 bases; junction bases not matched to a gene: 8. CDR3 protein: CASSGTSGGAQGNEQFF. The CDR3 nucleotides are TGTGCCAGCAGTGGGACTAGCGGGGGGGCCCAAGGGAATGAGCAGTTCTTC.

The CDR3 reads CASSRIGVFSYEQYF. The CDR3 nucleotides read TGTGCCAGCAGTCGTATAGGGGTTTTCTCCTACGAGCAGTACTTC. The chain links TRBV6-1 to TRBJ2-7, with a weak D call TRBD1 (5 bases). Germline lookup yields CDR1 MNHNS and CDR2 SASEGT. The germline V and J ends were trimmed by 5 bases and 0 bases, with 14 bases remaining between them. The CDR3 totals 15 residues.

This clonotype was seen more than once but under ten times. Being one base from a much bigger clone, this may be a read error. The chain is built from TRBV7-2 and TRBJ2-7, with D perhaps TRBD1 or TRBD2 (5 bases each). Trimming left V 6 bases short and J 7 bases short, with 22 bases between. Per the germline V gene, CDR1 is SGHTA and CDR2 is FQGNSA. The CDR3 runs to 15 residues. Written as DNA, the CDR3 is TGTGCCAGCAGTGAGTCGGGGCCTCCCTACAATGAGCAGTACTTC. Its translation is CASSESGPPYNEQYF.